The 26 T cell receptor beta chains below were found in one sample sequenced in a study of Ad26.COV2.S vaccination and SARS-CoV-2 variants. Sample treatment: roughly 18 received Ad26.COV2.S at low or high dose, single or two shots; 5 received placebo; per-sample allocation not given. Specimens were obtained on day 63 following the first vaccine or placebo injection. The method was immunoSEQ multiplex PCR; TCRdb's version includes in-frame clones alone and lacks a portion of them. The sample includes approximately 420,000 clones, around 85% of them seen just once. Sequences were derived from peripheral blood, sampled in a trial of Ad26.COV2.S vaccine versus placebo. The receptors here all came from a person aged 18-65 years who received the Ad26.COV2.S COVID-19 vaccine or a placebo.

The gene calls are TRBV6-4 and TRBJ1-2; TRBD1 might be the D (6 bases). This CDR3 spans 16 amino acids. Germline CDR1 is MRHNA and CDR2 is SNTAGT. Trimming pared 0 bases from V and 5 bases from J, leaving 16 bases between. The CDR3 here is CASSDSGTSRAYGYTF. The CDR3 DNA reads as TGTGCCAGCAGTGACTCAGGGACATCCAGGGCTTATGGCTACACCTTC.

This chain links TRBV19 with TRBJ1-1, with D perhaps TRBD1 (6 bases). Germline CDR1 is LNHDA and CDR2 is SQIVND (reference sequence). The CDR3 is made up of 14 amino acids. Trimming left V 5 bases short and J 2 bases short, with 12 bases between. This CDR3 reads CASSPRGVNTEAFF. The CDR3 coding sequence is TGTGCCAGTAGTCCCAGGGGAGTTAACACTGAAGCTTTCTTT.

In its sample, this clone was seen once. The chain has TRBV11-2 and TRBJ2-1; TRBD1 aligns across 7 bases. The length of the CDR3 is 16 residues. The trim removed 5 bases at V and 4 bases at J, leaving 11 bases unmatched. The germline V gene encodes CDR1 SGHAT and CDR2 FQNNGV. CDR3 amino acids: CASSLQTGKGYNEQFF. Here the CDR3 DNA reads TGTGCCAGCAGCCTACAGACAGGGAAAGGGTACAATGAGCAGTTCTTC.

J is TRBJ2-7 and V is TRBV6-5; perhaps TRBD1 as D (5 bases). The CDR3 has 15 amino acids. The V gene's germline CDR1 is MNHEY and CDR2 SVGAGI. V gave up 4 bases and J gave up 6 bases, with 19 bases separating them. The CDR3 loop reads CASSFQGLYPGEQYF. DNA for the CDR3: TGTGCCAGCAGTTTCCAGGGATTGTACCCTGGCGAGCAGTACTTC.

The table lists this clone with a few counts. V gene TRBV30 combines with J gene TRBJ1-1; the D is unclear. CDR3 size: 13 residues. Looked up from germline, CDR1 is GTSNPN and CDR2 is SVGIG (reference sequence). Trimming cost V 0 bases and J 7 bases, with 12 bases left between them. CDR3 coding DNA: TGTGCCTGGAGTGTTACCGCCCTCGGTGAAGCTTTCTTT. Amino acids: CAWSVTALGEAFF.

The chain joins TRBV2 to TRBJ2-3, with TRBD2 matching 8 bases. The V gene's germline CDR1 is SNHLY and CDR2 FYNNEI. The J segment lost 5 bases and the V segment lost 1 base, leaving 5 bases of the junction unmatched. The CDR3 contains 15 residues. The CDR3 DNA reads TGTGCCAGCAGTGAAGTCGGGGGGGCAAGAGATACGCAGTATTTT. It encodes CASSEVGGARDTQYF.

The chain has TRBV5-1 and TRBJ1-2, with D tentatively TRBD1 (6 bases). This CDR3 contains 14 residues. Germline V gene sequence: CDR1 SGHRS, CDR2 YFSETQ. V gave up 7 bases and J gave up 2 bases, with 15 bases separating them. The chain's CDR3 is CASSSRDTNYGYTF. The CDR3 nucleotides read TGCGCCAGCTCTTCACGGGACACCAACTATGGCTACACCTTC. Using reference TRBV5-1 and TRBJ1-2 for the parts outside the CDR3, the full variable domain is KAGVTQTPRYLIKTRGQQVTLSCSPISGHRSVSWYQQTPGQGLQFLFEYFSETQRNKGNFPGRFSGRQFSNSRSEMNVSTLELGDSALYLCASSSRDTNYGYTFGSGTRLTVV.

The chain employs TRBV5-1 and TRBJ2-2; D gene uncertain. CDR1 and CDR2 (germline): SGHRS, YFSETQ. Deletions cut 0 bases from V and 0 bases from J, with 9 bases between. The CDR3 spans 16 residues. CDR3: CASSLVAGPNTGELFF. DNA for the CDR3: TGCGCCAGCAGCTTGGTAGCCGGGCCGAACACCGGGGAGCTGTTTTTT.

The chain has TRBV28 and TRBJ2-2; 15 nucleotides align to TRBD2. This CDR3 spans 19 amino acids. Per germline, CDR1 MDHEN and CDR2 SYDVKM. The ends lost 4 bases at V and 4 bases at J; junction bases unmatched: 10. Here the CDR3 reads CASSSFGLAGGCGTGELFF. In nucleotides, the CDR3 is TGTGCCAGCAGTTCTTTCGGACTAGCGGGGGGGTGCGGCACCGGGGAGCTGTTTTTT.

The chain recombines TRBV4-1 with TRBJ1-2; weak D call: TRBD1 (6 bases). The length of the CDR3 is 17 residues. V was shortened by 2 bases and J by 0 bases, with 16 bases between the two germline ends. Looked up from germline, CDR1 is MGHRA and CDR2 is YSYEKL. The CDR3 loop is CASSQSRGWGANYGYTF. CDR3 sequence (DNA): TGCGCCAGCAGCCAATCCAGGGGTTGGGGAGCTAACTATGGCTACACCTTC.

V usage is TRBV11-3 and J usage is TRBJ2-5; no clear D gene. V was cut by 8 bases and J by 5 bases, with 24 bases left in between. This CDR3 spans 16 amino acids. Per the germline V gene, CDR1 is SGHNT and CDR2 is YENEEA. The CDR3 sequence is CASWSGGRRTWETQYF. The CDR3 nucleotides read TGTGCCAGCTGGTCTGGTGGCAGACGAACATGGGAGACCCAGTACTTC. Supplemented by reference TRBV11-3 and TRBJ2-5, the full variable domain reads EAGVVQSPRYKIIEKKQPVAFWCNPISGHNTLYWYLQNLGQGPELLIRYENEEAVDDSQLPKDRFSAERLKGVDSTLKIQPAELGDSAVYLCASWSGGRRTWETQYFGPGTRLLVL.

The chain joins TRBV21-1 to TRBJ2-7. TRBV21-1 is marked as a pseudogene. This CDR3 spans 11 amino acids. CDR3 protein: CARRALYEQYF. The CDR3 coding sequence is TGTGCCAGAAGGGCCCTCTACGAGCAGTACTTC.

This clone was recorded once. The CDR3 loop reads CASRPGQGTEAFF. In DNA, the CDR3 is TGTGCCAGCAGACCAGGACAGGGGACTGAAGCTTTCTTT. The genes are TRBV6-4 and TRBJ1-1; TRBD1 aligns across 9 bases. There are 13 residues in the CDR3. Germline V lookup: CDR1 MRHNA, CDR2 SNTAGT. V lost 6 bases, J lost 5 bases, and 4 bases stayed unmatched.

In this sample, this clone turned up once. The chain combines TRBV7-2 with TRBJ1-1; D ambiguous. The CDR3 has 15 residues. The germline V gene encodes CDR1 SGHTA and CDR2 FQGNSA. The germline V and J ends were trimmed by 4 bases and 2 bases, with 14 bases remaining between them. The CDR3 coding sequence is TGTGCCAGCAGCTACACACCCGGGCAAAACACTGAAGCTTTCTTT. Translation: CASSYTPGQNTEAFF.

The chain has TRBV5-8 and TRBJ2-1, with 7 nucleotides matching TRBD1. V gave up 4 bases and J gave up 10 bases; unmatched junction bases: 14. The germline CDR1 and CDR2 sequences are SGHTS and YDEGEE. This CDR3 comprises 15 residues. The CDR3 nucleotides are TGTGCCAGCAGCACCGGACAGGTGGACTTTGCGGAGCAGTTCTTC. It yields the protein CASSTGQVDFAEQFF.

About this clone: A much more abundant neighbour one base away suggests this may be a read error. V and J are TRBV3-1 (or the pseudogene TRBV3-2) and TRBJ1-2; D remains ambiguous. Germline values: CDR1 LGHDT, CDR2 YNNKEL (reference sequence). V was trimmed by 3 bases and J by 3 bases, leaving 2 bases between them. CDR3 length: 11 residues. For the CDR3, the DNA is TGTGCCAGCAGCCAGCACTATGGCTACACCTTC. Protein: CASSQHYGYTF.

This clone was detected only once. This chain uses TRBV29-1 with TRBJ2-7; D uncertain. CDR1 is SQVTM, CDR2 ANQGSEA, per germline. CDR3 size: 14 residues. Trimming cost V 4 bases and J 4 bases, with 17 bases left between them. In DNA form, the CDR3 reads TGCAGCGTTGGGGCCTTGGGTACAAGGTACGAGCAGTACTTC. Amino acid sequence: CSVGALGTRYEQYF.

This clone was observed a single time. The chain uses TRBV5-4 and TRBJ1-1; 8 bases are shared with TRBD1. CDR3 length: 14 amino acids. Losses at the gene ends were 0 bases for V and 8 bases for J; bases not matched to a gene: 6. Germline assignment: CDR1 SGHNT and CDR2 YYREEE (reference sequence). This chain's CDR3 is CASSLAGTGREAFF. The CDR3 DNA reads TGTGCCAGCAGCTTGGCGGGGACAGGAAGAGAAGCTTTCTTT.

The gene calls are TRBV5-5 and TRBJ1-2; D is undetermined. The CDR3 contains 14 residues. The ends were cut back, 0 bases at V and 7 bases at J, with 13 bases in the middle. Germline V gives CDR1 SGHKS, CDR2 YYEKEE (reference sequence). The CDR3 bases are TGTGCCAGCAGCTTGGGAGGCCGGCCGCGTGGCTACACCTTC. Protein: CASSLGGRPRGYTF.

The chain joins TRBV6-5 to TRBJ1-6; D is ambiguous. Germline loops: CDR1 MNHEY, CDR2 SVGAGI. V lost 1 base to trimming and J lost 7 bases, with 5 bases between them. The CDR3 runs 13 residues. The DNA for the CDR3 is TGTGCCAGCAGTTACTTTGGCAATTCACCCCTCCACTTT. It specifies CASSYFGNSPLHF.

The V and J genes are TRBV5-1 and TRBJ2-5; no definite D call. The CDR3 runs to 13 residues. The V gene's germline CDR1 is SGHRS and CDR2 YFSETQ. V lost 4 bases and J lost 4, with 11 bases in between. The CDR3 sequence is CASSRLGGETQYF. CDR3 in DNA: TGCGCCAGCAGCAGGCTAGGTGGAGAGACCCAGTACTTC.

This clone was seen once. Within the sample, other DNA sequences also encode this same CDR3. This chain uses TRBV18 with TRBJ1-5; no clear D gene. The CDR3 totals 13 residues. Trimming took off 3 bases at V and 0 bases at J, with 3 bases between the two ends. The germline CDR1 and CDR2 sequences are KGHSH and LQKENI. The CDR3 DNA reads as TGTGCCAGCTCACCGTATAGCAATCAGCCCCAGCATTTT. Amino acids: CASSPYSNQPQHF.

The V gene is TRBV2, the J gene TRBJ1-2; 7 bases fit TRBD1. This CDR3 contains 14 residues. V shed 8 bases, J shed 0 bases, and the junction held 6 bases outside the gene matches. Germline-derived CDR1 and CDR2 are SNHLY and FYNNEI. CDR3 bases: TGTGCCAGCTCTCGGGACAGTCCTAACTATGGCTACACCTTC. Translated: CASSRDSPNYGYTF.

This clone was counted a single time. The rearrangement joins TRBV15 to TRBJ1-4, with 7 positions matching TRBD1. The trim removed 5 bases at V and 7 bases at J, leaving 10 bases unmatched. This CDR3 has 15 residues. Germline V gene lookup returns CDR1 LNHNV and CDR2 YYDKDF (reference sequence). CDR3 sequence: CATSHGQGVSEKLFF. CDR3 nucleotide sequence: TGTGCCACCAGCCATGGGCAGGGGGTTAGTGAAAAACTGTTTTTT.

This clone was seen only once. The CDR3 region is CASSQGRVGGATDTQYF. The DNA of the CDR3 is TGCGCCAGCAGCCAAGGGAGGGTTGGCGGGGCCACAGATACGCAGTATTTT. The V call is TRBV4-1, the J call TRBJ2-3, with D maybe TRBD2 (6 bases). CDR3 length equals 17 residues. The germline CDR1 and CDR2 sequences are MGHRA and YSYEKL. Trimming stripped 1 base from V and 2 bases from J, with 16 bases between.

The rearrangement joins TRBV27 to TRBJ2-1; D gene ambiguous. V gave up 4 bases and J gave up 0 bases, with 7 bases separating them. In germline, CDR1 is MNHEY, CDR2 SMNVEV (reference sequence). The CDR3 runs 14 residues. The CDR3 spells CASSYGSSYNEQFF. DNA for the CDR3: TGTGCCAGCAGTTATGGAAGCTCCTACAATGAGCAGTTCTTC.